This TCR beta chain was found in a study of T cells after yellow fever vaccination. This CDR3 is built from 16 residues. Trimming took 3 bases from V and 3 from J, leaving 18 bases between them. Germline CDR1 is SGHTA and CDR2 is FQGNSA. Template-switching 5'RACE yielded the TCR cDNA; a universal primer site and UMIs were added in the process. TCRdb analysed the 5' RACE reads with MiXCR anew, one entry per CDR3 protein. The data show approximately 58,000 distinct CDR3 sequences, 5.5% to 6% seen once. There are many counts of this clonotype. This material consisted of PBMCs, either bulk or a sorted T-cell subset (CD4+, CD8+, memory, or dextramer-sorted; not recorded which), taken on the day of the yellow fever booster vaccination. The chain joins TRBV7-2 to TRBJ2-7, with D maybe TRBD2 (6 bases). The source of this sequence is a man aged 18 to 30 who received the YFV17D yellow fever vaccine. In DNA, the CDR3 is TGTGCCAGCAGCTTGCACCCGGGAGACGAGGGCTACGAGCAGTACTTC. Its translation: CASSLHPGDEGYEQYF.